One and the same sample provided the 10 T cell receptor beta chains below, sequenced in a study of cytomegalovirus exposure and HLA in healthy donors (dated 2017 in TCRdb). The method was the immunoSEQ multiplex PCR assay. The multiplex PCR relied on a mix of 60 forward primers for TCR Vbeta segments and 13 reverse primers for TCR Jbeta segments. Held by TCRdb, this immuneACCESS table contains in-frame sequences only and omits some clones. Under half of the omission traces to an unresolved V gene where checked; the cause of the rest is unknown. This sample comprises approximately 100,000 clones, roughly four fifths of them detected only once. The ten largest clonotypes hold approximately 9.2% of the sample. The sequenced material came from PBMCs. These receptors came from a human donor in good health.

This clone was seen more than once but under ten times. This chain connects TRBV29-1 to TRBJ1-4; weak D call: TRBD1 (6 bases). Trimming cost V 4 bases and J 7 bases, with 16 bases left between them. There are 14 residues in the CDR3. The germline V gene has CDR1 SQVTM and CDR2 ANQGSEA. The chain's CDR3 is CSVGVRRGSEKLFF. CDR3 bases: TGCAGCGTTGGAGTAAGAAGGGGGAGTGAAAAACTGTTTTTT.

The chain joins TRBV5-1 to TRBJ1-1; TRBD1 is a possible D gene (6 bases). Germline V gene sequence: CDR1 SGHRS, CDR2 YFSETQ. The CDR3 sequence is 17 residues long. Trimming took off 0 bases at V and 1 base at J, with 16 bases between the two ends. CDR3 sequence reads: CASSLVMGAGANTEAFF. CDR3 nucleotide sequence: TGCGCCAGCAGCTTGGTTATGGGCGCAGGGGCGAACACTGAAGCTTTCTTT.

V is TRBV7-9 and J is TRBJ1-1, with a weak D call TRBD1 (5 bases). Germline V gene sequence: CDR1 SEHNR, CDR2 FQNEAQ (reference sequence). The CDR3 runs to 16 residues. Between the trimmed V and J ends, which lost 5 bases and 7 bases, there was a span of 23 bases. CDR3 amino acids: CASSPSKGNRPYEAFF. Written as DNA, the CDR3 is TGTGCCAGCAGCCCATCAAAGGGGAACAGACCCTATGAAGCTTTCTTT.

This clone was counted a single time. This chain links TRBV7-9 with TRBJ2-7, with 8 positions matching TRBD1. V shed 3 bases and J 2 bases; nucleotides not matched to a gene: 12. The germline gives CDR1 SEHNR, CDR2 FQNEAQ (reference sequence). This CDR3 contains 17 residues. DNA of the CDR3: TGTGCCAGCAGCTTCATCCAGGGGGCCATCTCTACCTACGAGCAGTACTTC. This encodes CASSFIQGAISTYEQYF.

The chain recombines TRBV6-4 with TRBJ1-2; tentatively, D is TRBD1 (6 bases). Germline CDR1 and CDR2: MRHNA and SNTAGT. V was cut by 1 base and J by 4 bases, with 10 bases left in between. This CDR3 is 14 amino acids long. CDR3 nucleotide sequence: TGTGCCAGCAGTGACTACGCACAGGGCTATGGCTACACCTTC. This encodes CASSDYAQGYGYTF.

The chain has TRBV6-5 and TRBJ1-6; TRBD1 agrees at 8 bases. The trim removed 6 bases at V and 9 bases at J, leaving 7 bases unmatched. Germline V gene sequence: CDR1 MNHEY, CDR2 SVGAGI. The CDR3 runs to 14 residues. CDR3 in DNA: TGTGCCAGCAGCTCCGACAGGGGAAGTTCACCCCTCCACTTT. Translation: CASSSDRGSSPLHF.

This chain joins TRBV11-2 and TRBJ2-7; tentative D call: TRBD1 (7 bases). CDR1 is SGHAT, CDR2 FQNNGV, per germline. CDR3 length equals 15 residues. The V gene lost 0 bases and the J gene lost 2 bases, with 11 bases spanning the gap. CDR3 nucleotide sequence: TGTGCCAGCAGCTTAGAGGGGGGACAGCCCTACGAGCAGTACTTC. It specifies CASSLEGGQPYEQYF. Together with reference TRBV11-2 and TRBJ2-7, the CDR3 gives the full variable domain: EAGVAQSPRYKIIEKRQSVAFWCNPISGHATLYWYQQILGQGPKLLIQFQNNGVVDDSQLPKDRFSAERLKGVDSTLKIQPAKLEDSAVYLCASSLEGGQPYEQYFGPGTRLTVT.

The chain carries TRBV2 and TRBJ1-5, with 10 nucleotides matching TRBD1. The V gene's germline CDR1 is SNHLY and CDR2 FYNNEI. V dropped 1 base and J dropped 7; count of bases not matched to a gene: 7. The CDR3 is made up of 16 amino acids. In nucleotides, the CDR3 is TGTGCCAGCAGTGAAGGCCGGACAGGGGGTTTCCAGCCCCAGCATTTT. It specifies CASSEGRTGGFQPQHF.

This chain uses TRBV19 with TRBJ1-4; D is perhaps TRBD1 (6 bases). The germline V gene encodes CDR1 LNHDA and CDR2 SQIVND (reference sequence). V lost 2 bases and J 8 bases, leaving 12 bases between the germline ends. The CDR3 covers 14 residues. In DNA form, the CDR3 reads TGTGCCAGTAGTATAAACAGGGAGGGCGAAAAACTGTTTTTT. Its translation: CASSINREGEKLFF.

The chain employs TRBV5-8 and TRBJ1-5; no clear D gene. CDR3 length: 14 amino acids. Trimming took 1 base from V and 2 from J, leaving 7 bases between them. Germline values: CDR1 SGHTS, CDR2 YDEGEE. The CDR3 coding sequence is TGTGCCAGCAGCTTGCCGCCAGGCAATCAGCCCCAGCATTTT. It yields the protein CASSLPPGNQPQHF.